This TCR beta chain derives from a study of OX40 agonist ivuxolimab in advanced cancers. In the study overall: Dose-escalation patients had hepatocellular carcinoma, melanoma, renal cell or head and neck cancer. Participants could have had prior anti-PD-1, anti-PD-L1 or anti-CTLA-4 therapy, and approximately 37% had some.

TCRdb's table, derived via immunoSEQ multiplex PCR, lists solely in-frame clones and lacks some. The sample includes approximately 70,000 clones, 88% seen only once; the top ten take under 3%. Patients were ineligible given autoimmune disease history or systemic immunosuppression. The CDR3 has 18 amino acids. V shed 5 bases, J shed 0 bases, and the junction held 6 bases outside the gene matches. Germline V CDR1 and CDR2: SGHVS, FQNEAQ. The sequences come from CD4+ or CD8+ T cells sorted from blood, collected in a trial of the OX40 agonist ivuxolimab. J is TRBJ2-3 and V is TRBV7-8; 15 bases fit TRBD2. The TCR was taken from an adult with an advanced solid tumor such as melanoma, head and neck, liver or kidney cancer. The CDR3 loop reads CASSLSGLAGGSTDTQYF. The CDR3, as DNA: TGTGCCAGCAGCCTTTCGGGACTAGCGGGGGGTAGCACAGATACGCAGTATTTT.